This T cell receptor (beta chain) was captured by sequencing in a study of shared clonotypes between healthy human individuals. Profiling relied on immunoSEQ multiplex PCR, and the TCRdb table lists in-frame clones only, not all of them. The data hold millions of clones, with 90% to 95% observed a single time. The sequence was collected from a man aged 18 to 30 in good health. Some clones in this sample may be carry-over from other donors' samples. The sample was naive CD4+ T cells from PBMCs. Documented subset: CD45RA+ positively selected.

Written as DNA, the CDR3 is TGTGCCAGCAGTTTTACTGGTGGCCCACCTGAAGCTTTCTTT. It is translated as CASSFTGGPPEAFF. This chain links TRBV28 with TRBJ1-1; D gene uncertain. Trimming removed 3 bases at V and 6 bases at J, with 14 bases between. From germline, CDR1 is MDHEN and CDR2 SYDVKM. This CDR3 region has 14 residues. The variable domain in full, with the rest retrieved from reference TRBV28 and TRBJ1-1, is DVKVTQSSRYLVKRTGEKVFLECVQDMDHENMFWYRQDPGLGLRLIYFSYDVKMKEKGDIPEGYSVSREKKERFSLILESASTNQTSMYLCASSFTGGPPEAFFGQGTRLTVV.